Listed below are T cell receptor beta chains from one sample, sequenced in a study of shared clonotypes between healthy human individuals. TCRdb's table, derived via immunoSEQ multiplex PCR, lists solely in-frame clones and lacks some. This sample has 2 million to 2.5 million clones, with roughly 91% found just once. The sequencing sample was made of naive CD8+ T cells from PBMCs. These receptors originate from a man aged 18 to 29 in good health. Some clones in this sample may be carry-over from other donors' samples. The CDR3 runs from the conserved cysteine through the conserved F or W. The D gene is left open where the match is weak. A row's size may be missing; if present it is once, few, many or a size class.

J: TRBJ1-1; D: -; V: TRBV18; size: -; CDR3: CASSPMRFNPRSTEAFF; DNA: TGTGCCAGCTCACCAATGCGGTTCAACCCTCGATCGACTGAAGCTTTCTTT
J: TRBJ2-3; D: TRBD2; V: TRBV11-2; size: -; CDR3: CASSLTSGSTDTQYF; DNA: TGTGCCAGCAGCTTAACTAGCGGGAGCACAGATACGCAGTATTTT
J: TRBJ1-2; D: TRBD1; V: TRBV2; size: -; CDR3: CASRRDATGGSNYGYTF; DNA: TGTGCCAGCAGGAGGGACGCGACAGGGGGCTCTAACTATGGCTACACCTTC
J: TRBJ2-5; D: TRBD1; V: TRBV19; size: -; CDR3: CASRLTGLLQETQYF; DNA: TGTGCCAGTAGACTGACAGGGCTGCTACAAGAGACCCAGTACTTC
J: TRBJ1-1; D: -; V: TRBV9; size: -; CDR3: CASSVVSSMNTEAFF; DNA: TGTGCCAGCAGCGTAGTTAGCTCCATGAACACTGAAGCTTTCTTT
J: TRBJ2-3; D: -; V: TRBV27; size: -; CDR3: CASRLRASTDTQYF; DNA: TGTGCCAGCAGGCTAAGGGCTAGCACAGATACGCAGTATTTT
J: TRBJ1-1; D: -; V: TRBV19; size: -; CDR3: CASYRHPKGAFF; DNA: TGTGCCAGCTACAGGCACCCCAAAGGAGCTTTCTTT
J: TRBJ2-1; D: -; V: TRBV15; size: once; CDR3: CATSRLQGPRYNEQFF; DNA: TGTGCCACCAGCAGACTGCAAGGGCCCCGGTACAATGAGCAGTTCTTC
J: TRBJ1-3; D: TRBD1; V: TRBV10-3; size: -; CDR3: CATSYSLQGAPGNTIYF; DNA: TGTGCCACTTCGTACTCTCTACAGGGGGCCCCTGGAAACACCATATATTTT
J: TRBJ2-5; D: -; V: TRBV5-1; size: -; CDR3: CASSLGGRVWDQETQYF; DNA: TGCGCCAGCAGCTTGGGGGGGCGTGTCTGGGATCAAGAGACCCAGTACTTC
J: TRBJ1-2; D: -; V: TRBV27; size: -; CDR3: CASSPRGDLLYGYTF; DNA: TGTGCCAGCAGCCCGCGGGGAGACCTACTCTATGGCTACACCTTC
J: TRBJ1-5; D: -; V: TRBV19; size: -; CDR3: CASGPRRGDSNQPQHF; DNA: TGTGCCAGTGGGCCTAGAAGGGGTGATAGCAATCAGCCCCAGCATTTT
J: TRBJ2-7; D: TRBD2; V: TRBV27; size: -; CDR3: CASRGTSGRSEQYF; DNA: TGTGCCAGCAGGGGGACTAGCGGGAGATCCGAGCAGTACTTC
J: TRBJ2-1; D: TRBD2; V: TRBV15; size: -; CDR3: CATSRDFYQLAGEVDEQFF; DNA: TGTGCCACCAGCAGAGACTTCTATCAGCTAGCGGGAGAGGTTGATGAGCAGTTCTTC
J: TRBJ1-4; D: -; V: TRBV9; size: -; CDR3: CASSPGRSTNEKLFF; DNA: TGTGCCAGCAGCCCGGGACGGTCAACTAATGAAAAACTGTTTTTT
J: TRBJ2-7; D: -; V: TRBV27; size: -; CDR3: CASSPPTGPPAPYEQYF; DNA: TGTGCCAGCAGCCCCCCGACAGGCCCTCCCGCCCCGTACGAGCAGTACTTC
J: TRBJ2-1; D: -; V: TRBV13; size: once; CDR3: CASSQQTTEQFF; DNA: TGTGCCAGCAGCCAGCAGACTACTGAGCAGTTCTTC
J: TRBJ2-7; D: TRBD1; V: TRBV4-1; size: -; CDR3: CASSQEPGTGTYEQYF; DNA: TGCGCCAGCAGCCAAGAACCCGGGACAGGGACTTACGAGCAGTACTTC
J: TRBJ2-7; D: -; V: TRBV4-1; size: -; CDR3: CASSQDLVGGKDYEQYF; DNA: TGCGCCAGCAGCCAAGATCTGGTCGGCGGTAAGGACTACGAGCAGTACTTC
J: TRBJ2-1; D: -; V: TRBV27; size: -; CDR3: CASSLSRGAYNEQFF; DNA: TGTGCCAGCAGTTTATCTCGGGGGGCTTACAATGAGCAGTTCTTC
J: TRBJ1-2; D: -; V: TRBV25-1; size: -; CDR3: CASSAGSGYTF; DNA: TGTGCCAGCAGTGCAGGATCTGGCTACACCTTC
J: TRBJ2-7; D: -; V: TRBV9; size: -; CDR3: CASSVNDGEQYF; DNA: TGTGCCAGCAGCGTAAACGACGGCGAGCAGTACTTC
J: TRBJ2-7; D: -; V: TRBV28; size: once; CDR3: CASSREVEQYF; DNA: TGTGCCAGCAGTCGGGAAGTCGAGCAGTACTTC
J: TRBJ2-7; D: -; V: TRBV5-1; size: -; CDR3: CASSSTGGAEQYF; DNA: TGCGCCAGCAGCTCAACTGGGGGGGCGGAGCAGTACTTC
J: TRBJ1-5; D: TRBD1; V: TRBV7-8; size: -; CDR3: CASSADPEQGASNQPQHF; DNA: TGTGCCAGCAGTGCCGATCCAGAACAGGGGGCTAGCAATCAGCCCCAGCATTTT
J: TRBJ1-5; D: -; V: TRBV18; size: -; CDR3: CASSRGAAANQPQHF; DNA: TGTGCCAGCTCACGGGGGGCCGCAGCGAATCAGCCCCAGCATTTT
J: TRBJ1-4; D: TRBD1; V: TRBV6-1; size: -; CDR3: CASSEIRDRVRGEKLFF; DNA: TGTGCCAGCAGTGAGATAAGGGACAGGGTGAGGGGTGAAAAACTGTTTTTT
J: TRBJ2-6; D: -; V: TRBV25-1; size: -; CDR3: CASSETRISSGANVLTF; DNA: TGTGCCAGCAGTGAAACCCGGATAAGCTCTGGGGCCAACGTCCTGACTTTC
J: TRBJ1-5; D: -; V: TRBV25-1; size: few; CDR3: CASSGPRDQPQHF; DNA: TGTGCCAGCAGCGGGCCCAGGGATCAGCCCCAGCATTTT
J: TRBJ2-3; D: TRBD2; V: TRBV7-9; size: -; CDR3: CASSPQASGRGTDTQYF; DNA: TGTGCCAGCAGCCCCCAGGCTAGCGGGAGGGGGACAGATACGCAGTATTTT
J: TRBJ1-1; D: -; V: TRBV5-1; size: few; CDR3: CASKRGPEAFF; DNA: TGCGCCAGCAAACGAGGCCCTGAAGCTTTCTTT
J: TRBJ2-5; D: TRBD1; V: TRBV5-4; size: -; CDR3: CASSSIGQGEETQYF; DNA: TGTGCCAGCAGTTCCATCGGACAGGGGGAGGAGACCCAGTACTTC
J: TRBJ1-4; D: -; V: TRBV19; size: -; CDR3: CASSTRLYYEKLFF; DNA: TGTGCCAGTAGTACGCGGCTATACTACGAAAAACTGTTTTTT
J: TRBJ1-2; D: -; V: TRBV6-1; size: -; CDR3: CASSENYGPAGYTF; DNA: TGTGCCAGCAGTGAAAACTACGGGCCGGCCGGCTACACCTTC
J: TRBJ2-1; D: -; V: TRBV13; size: -; CDR3: CASSPGGSVYNEQFF; DNA: TGTGCCAGCAGCCCCGGGGGAAGCGTATACAATGAGCAGTTCTTC
J: TRBJ2-7; D: -; V: TRBV7-9; size: -; CDR3: CASSLDLTYEQYF; DNA: TGTGCCAGCAGCTTGGACCTTACCTACGAGCAGTACTTC
J: TRBJ1-2; D: -; V: TRBV10-3; size: -; CDR3: CATLDTNYGYTF; DNA: TGTGCCACCCTCGACACCAACTATGGCTACACCTTC
J: TRBJ2-3; D: TRBD2; V: TRBV18; size: -; CDR3: CASSPRASGSTDTQYF; DNA: TGTGCCAGCTCACCCCGAGCTAGCGGGAGCACAGATACGCAGTATTTT
J: TRBJ2-1; D: -; V: TRBV15; size: -; CDR3: CATSLTPYNEQFF; DNA: TGTGCCACCAGCCTTACTCCTTACAATGAGCAGTTCTTC
J: TRBJ2-2; D: -; V: TRBV25-1; size: -; CDR3: CASRFDLSGELFF; DNA: TGTGCCAGCAGGTTCGACTTGTCCGGGGAGCTGTTTTTT
J: TRBJ1-2; D: -; V: TRBV29-1; size: -; CDR3: CSVPFERTNFNYGYTF; DNA: TGCAGCGTACCTTTCGAACGGACAAATTTTAACTATGGCTACACCTTC
J: TRBJ2-7; D: -; V: TRBV11-2; size: -; CDR3: CASSFEQTLYYEQYF; DNA: TGTGCCAGCAGCTTCGAACAGACACTTTACTACGAGCAGTACTTC
J: TRBJ2-7; D: -; V: TRBV7-6; size: once; CDR3: CASSLGGRYEQYF; DNA: TGTGCCAGCAGCTTAGGGGGCCGCTACGAGCAGTACTTC
J: TRBJ1-2; D: TRBD1; V: TRBV19; size: -; CDR3: CASSTFGQGVDGYTF; DNA: TGTGCCAGTAGTACCTTCGGACAGGGGGTTGATGGCTACACCTTC
J: TRBJ1-2; D: -; V: TRBV25-1; size: -; CDR3: CASSDVGAGYTF; DNA: TGTGCCAGCAGTGATGTCGGGGCCGGCTACACCTTC
J: TRBJ1-1; D: -; V: TRBV4-1; size: once; CDR3: CASSHPLGATEAFF; DNA: TGCGCCAGCAGCCACCCCCTCGGGGCCACTGAAGCTTTCTTT
J: TRBJ2-7; D: -; V: TRBV4-1; size: -; CDR3: CASSQSTRSEQYF; DNA: TGCGCCAGCAGCCAATCGACCCGGTCCGAGCAGTACTTC